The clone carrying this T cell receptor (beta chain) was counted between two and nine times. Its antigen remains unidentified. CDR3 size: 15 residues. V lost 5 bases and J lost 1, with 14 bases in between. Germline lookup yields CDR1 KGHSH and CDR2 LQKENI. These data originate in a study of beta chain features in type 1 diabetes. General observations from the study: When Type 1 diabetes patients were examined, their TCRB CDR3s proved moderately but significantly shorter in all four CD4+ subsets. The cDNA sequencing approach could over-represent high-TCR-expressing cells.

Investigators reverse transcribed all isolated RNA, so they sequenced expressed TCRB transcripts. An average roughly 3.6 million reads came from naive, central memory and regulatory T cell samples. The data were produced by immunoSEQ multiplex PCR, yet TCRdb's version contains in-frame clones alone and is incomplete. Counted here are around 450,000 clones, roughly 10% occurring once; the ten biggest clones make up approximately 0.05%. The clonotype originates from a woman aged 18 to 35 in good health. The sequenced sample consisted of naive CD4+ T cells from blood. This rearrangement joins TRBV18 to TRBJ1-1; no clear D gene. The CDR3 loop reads CASSSRGDGNTEAFF. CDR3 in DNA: TGTGCCAGCTCATCCCGCGGGGATGGGAACACTGAAGCTTTCTTT.